These 17 T cell receptor beta chains were sequenced from one sample in a study of early T cells in non-severe SARS-CoV-2 infection. TCRdb independently ran MiXCR on the 5' RACE reads; one entry per CDR3 protein. The repertoire holds under 60,000 distinct CDR3 sequences, with 7% to 10% as singletons. The sample was whole blood. The receptors shown here come from an adult who was a healthcare worker with PCR-confirmed SARS-CoV-2 infection or an uninfected control (not recorded which).

This clonotype was seen repeatedly, ten times or more. The genes are TRBV5-1 and TRBJ1-4; no reliable D call. The V end was cut by 0 bases, the J end by 4 bases, with 7 bases between. Per the germline V gene, CDR1 is SGHRS and CDR2 is YFSETQ. The CDR3 has 14 amino acids. The CDR3 bases are TGCGCCAGCAGCTTGGGACCCCTTAATGAAAAACTGTTTTTT. It specifies CASSLGPLNEKLFF.

This clonotype was recorded at least ten times. This sequence joins TRBV7-6 and TRBJ2-1; 14 bases map to TRBD2. The CDR3 contains 19 residues. V lost 4 bases, J lost 0 bases, and 8 bases stayed unmatched. Germline loops: CDR1 SGHVS, CDR2 FNYEAQ. The CDR3 sequence is CASSSGLAGAASSYNEQFF. The CDR3 nucleotides read TGTGCCAGCAGCTCGGGACTAGCGGGGGCTGCCAGCTCCTACAATGAGCAGTTCTTC.

This clonotype was seen only a few times. The rearrangement links TRBV15 to TRBJ1-1; D gene uncertain. The germline gives CDR1 LNHNV, CDR2 YYDKDF (reference sequence). Between the trimmed V and J ends, which lost 5 bases and 1 base, there was a span of 8 bases. The CDR3 is made up of 13 amino acids. CDR3 sequence reads: CATSGRQNTEAFF. The CDR3 nucleotides read TGTGCCACCAGCGGTAGACAGAACACTGAAGCTTTCTTT.

This clonotype was picked up one time. The V gene is TRBV30, the J gene TRBJ1-5; 8 bases fit TRBD1. With V trimmed by 2 bases and J by 7 bases, 4 bases remained unmatched. Germline CDR1 is GTSNPN and CDR2 is SVGIG (reference sequence). The CDR3 length is 13 residues. DNA for the CDR3: TGTGCCTGGAGTACCAGGGGGCAACAGCCCCAGCATTTT. It encodes CAWSTRGQQPQHF.

The V call is TRBV6-1, the J call TRBJ2-1; D unclear. V lost 1 base and J 0 bases, leaving 10 bases between the germline ends. Germline CDR1 is MNHNS and CDR2 is SASEGT. This CDR3 has 16 residues. The CDR3 sequence: CASSEGPEISYNEQFF. In DNA, the CDR3 is TGTGCCAGCAGTGAAGGTCCGGAGATCTCCTACAATGAGCAGTTCTTC.

This rearrangement joins TRBV20-1 to TRBJ1-1, with 11 bases that match TRBD1. The germline CDR1 and CDR2 sequences are DFQATT and SNEGSKA (reference sequence). This CDR3 region has 16 residues. Trimming cost V 5 bases and J 0 bases; bases outside gene matches: 8. This chain's CDR3 is CSARGQGAGLNTEAFF. In DNA form, the CDR3 reads TGCAGTGCTCGTGGACAGGGGGCTGGACTGAACACTGAAGCTTTCTTT.

This chain links TRBV20-1 with TRBJ2-3; D ambiguous. The CDR3 sequence is 13 residues long. The V gene's germline CDR1 is DFQATT and CDR2 SNEGSKA (reference sequence). Trimming took 0 bases from V and 4 from J, leaving 8 bases between them. The CDR3 DNA sequence: TGCAGTGCTAGAGATTATAGAGCAGATACGCAGTATTTT. The encoded protein is CSARDYRADTQYF.

The chain has TRBV9 and TRBJ2-7, with TRBD2 identical over 8 bases. V was pared by 2 bases and J by 3 bases, with 4 bases of the junction left unmatched. The germline V gene encodes CDR1 SGDLS and CDR2 YYNGEE. CDR3 size: 14 residues. The CDR3 is CASSVTAGVYEQYF. DNA of the CDR3: TGTGCCAGCAGCGTTACAGCGGGGGTCTACGAGCAGTACTTC.

This clonotype was observed a handful of times. The chain carries TRBV10-3 and TRBJ2-7; TRBD2 might be the D (6 bases). The germline gives CDR1 ENHRY, CDR2 SYGVKD. V was trimmed by 6 bases and J by 2 bases, leaving 11 bases between them. CDR3 size: 13 residues. The CDR3 nucleotides are TGTGCCATCAGGCCCGGGGGAACCTACGAGCAGTACTTC. This codes for CAIRPGGTYEQYF.

This clonotype was picked up a small number of times. The chain is built from TRBV10-3 and TRBJ2-7; D may be TRBD1 (5 bases). The CDR3 is 12 residues long. Germline V CDR1 and CDR2: ENHRY, SYGVKD. CDR3 sequence: CATGPGDYEQYF. CDR3 bases: TGTGCTACAGGCCCGGGCGACTACGAGCAGTACTTC.

The rearrangement uses TRBV5-5 and TRBJ2-4; 7 nucleotides agree with TRBD1. V dropped 4 bases and J dropped 2; count of bases not matched to a gene: 12. Germline V gene data show CDR1 as SGHKS and CDR2 as YYEKEE (reference sequence). CDR3 length: 17 residues. Here the CDR3 reads CASSPGTVLMTKNIQYF. The CDR3 coding sequence is TGTGCCAGCAGCCCCGGGACAGTCCTTATGACCAAAAACATTCAGTACTTC. Combining the CDR3 with reference TRBV5-5 and TRBJ2-4 gives the whole variable domain DAGVTQSPTHLIKTRGQQVTLRCSPISGHKSVSWYQQVLGQGPQFIFQYYEKEERGRGNFPDRFSARQFPNYSSELNVNALLLGDSALYLCASSPGTVLMTKNIQYFGAGTRLSVL.

This clonotype was seen at least ten times. V is TRBV25-1 and J is TRBJ1-2; weak D call: TRBD1 (5 bases). Germline V lookup: CDR1 MGHDK, CDR2 SYGVNS. V dropped 6 bases and J dropped 8 bases, with 19 bases sitting between them. The CDR3 loop spans 14 amino acids. The CDR3 sequence is CASSLTGEGFGYTF. The CDR3 nucleotides are TGTGCCAGCAGCCTCACTGGGGAGGGGTTCGGCTACACCTTC.

The chain uses TRBV19 and TRBJ2-1; tentatively, D is TRBD1 or TRBD2 (5 bases each). The CDR3 contains 14 residues. The V end lost 3 bases, the J end lost 8 bases, and 14 bases lay between the germline ends. Germline V gene sequence: CDR1 LNHDA, CDR2 SQIVND (reference sequence). The CDR3 loop is CASSMGDGVDEQFF. The DNA for the CDR3 is TGTGCCAGTAGTATGGGGGACGGGGTCGATGAGCAGTTCTTC.

This clonotype has ten or more counts. The chain links TRBV3-1 to TRBJ2-7, with D perhaps matching TRBD1 (6 bases). The germline V gene encodes CDR1 LGHDT and CDR2 YNNKEL (reference sequence). Between the trimmed V and J ends, which lost 0 bases and 5 bases, there was a span of 20 bases. The CDR3 totals 17 residues. Here the CDR3 reads CASSQDHRGGRKDEQYF. In DNA, the CDR3 is TGTGCCAGCAGCCAAGATCATCGAGGGGGACGTAAGGACGAGCAGTACTTC.

This sequence joins TRBV19 and TRBJ1-1; the D gene is possibly TRBD1 (5 bases). Germline V gene data show CDR1 as LNHDA and CDR2 as SQIVND (reference sequence). Trimming shortened V by 5 bases and J by 3 bases, and 16 bases separated the two germline ends. The CDR3 is 15 amino acids. As DNA, the CDR3 is TGTGCCAGTAGTCCCGTTTGGGAAGGGGACACTGAAGCTTTCTTT. It codes for CASSPVWEGDTEAFF.

The sample holds many counts of this clonotype. V is TRBV6-1 and J is TRBJ2-7; no clear D. The CDR3 is 12 amino acids. Germline CDR1 reads MNHNS; CDR2 reads SASEGT. Trimming took off 7 bases at V and 2 bases at J, with 9 bases between the two ends. For the CDR3, the DNA is TGTGCCAGCAAGCAAGGAGCCTACGAGCAGTACTTC. Translation: CASKQGAYEQYF.

Many counts were recorded for this clonotype. This chain uses TRBV6-4 with TRBJ2-1, with D maybe TRBD2 (6 bases). CDR3 size: 15 residues. Germline values: CDR1 MRHNA, CDR2 SNTAGT. Deletions cut 0 bases from V and 4 bases from J, with 10 bases between. The CDR3 bases are TGTGCCAGCAGTGACTCGGCGGGGAAGTACAATGAGCAGTTCTTC. Protein product: CASSDSAGKYNEQFF.